Listed below are T cell receptor beta chains from one sample, sequenced in a study of siplizumab effects on memory and regulatory T cells. Some clones are missing from TCRdb's copy, which holds only in-frame ones; the method was immunoSEQ multiplex PCR. This sample has about 100,000 clones; more than 85% occur once, and the top ten carry 0.13% to 0.15%. Sequenced material: CD4+ T cells sorted from blood. These TCRs come from a human donor in good health. Each CDR3 is given with its conserved first and last residue. The order of the fields is D gene, J gene, V gene, clone size, CDR3 protein, CDR3 DNA. D genes are given only for firm matches. Where a row states a size, it is once, few, many or the class of an expanded clone; other rows omit it.

d_gene: TRBD1; j_gene: TRBJ2-5; v_gene: TRBV19; abundance: -; CDR3aa: CASSVLGYRGTQETQYF; CDR3nt: TGTGCCAGTAGTGTTCTGGGTTACAGGGGAACCCAAGAGACCCAGTACTTC
d_gene: TRBD2; j_gene: TRBJ2-1; v_gene: TRBV7-3; abundance: -; CDR3aa: CASSLSGGAFLNEQFF; CDR3nt: TGTGCCAGCAGCTTATCCGGGGGGGCATTTTTGAATGAGCAGTTCTTC
d_gene: -; j_gene: TRBJ1-2; v_gene: TRBV5-6; abundance: -; CDR3aa: CASSPLNYGYTF; CDR3nt: TGTGCCAGCAGCCCCCTTAACTATGGCTACACCTTC
d_gene: -; j_gene: TRBJ1-5; v_gene: TRBV5-1; abundance: -; CDR3aa: CASSLGQLNQPQHF; CDR3nt: TGCGCCAGCAGCTTGGGGCAACTCAATCAGCCCCAGCATTTT
d_gene: TRBD1; j_gene: TRBJ2-2; v_gene: TRBV5-1; abundance: -; CDR3aa: CASSLAGTGNPASVTGELFF; CDR3nt: TGCGCCAGCAGCTTGGCAGGGACAGGGAATCCCGCCTCGGTCACCGGGGAGCTGTTTTTT
d_gene: TRBD2; j_gene: TRBJ2-2; v_gene: TRBV7-9; abundance: once; CDR3aa: CASSFRLAGENTGELFF; CDR3nt: TGTGCCAGCAGCTTCCGACTAGCGGGTGAGAACACCGGGGAGCTGTTTTTT
d_gene: -; j_gene: TRBJ2-1; v_gene: TRBV11-2; abundance: -; CDR3aa: CASSLAGLAHYIVNEQFF; CDR3nt: TGTGCCAGCAGCTTAGCCGGGTTAGCGCATTATATAGTCAATGAGCAGTTCTTC
d_gene: -; j_gene: TRBJ2-1; v_gene: TRBV19; abundance: -; CDR3aa: CASSAYNEQFF; CDR3nt: TGTGCCAGTAGCGCGTACAATGAGCAGTTCTTC
d_gene: -; j_gene: TRBJ1-6; v_gene: TRBV27; abundance: few; CDR3aa: CASTLGSPLHF; CDR3nt: TGTGCCAGCACCCTCGGTTCACCCCTCCACTTT
d_gene: -; j_gene: TRBJ1-6; v_gene: TRBV10-2; abundance: -; CDR3aa: CASSASLLNSPLHF; CDR3nt: TGCGCCAGCAGTGCGTCGCTTCTAAATTCACCCCTCCACTTT
d_gene: -; j_gene: TRBJ1-2; v_gene: TRBV9; abundance: -; CDR3aa: CASSVGPSNYGYTF; CDR3nt: TGTGCCAGCAGCGTAGGGCCAAGTAACTATGGCTACACCTTC
d_gene: TRBD1; j_gene: TRBJ2-1; v_gene: TRBV6-7; abundance: -; CDR3aa: CASFSGGRRFF; CDR3nt: TGTGCCAGCTTCTCAGGGGGCAGGCGGTTCTTC
d_gene: -; j_gene: TRBJ1-1; v_gene: TRBV30; abundance: -; CDR3aa: CAWSSGLVLNTEAFF; CDR3nt: TGTGCCTGGAGTTCGGGTTTGGTCCTAAATACTGAAGCTTTCTTT
d_gene: -; j_gene: TRBJ2-1; v_gene: TRBV11-3; abundance: -; CDR3aa: CASSRTDRSNEQFF; CDR3nt: TGTGCCAGCAGCCGGACCGACAGATCCAATGAGCAGTTCTTC
d_gene: -; j_gene: TRBJ1-1; v_gene: TRBV14; abundance: -; CDR3aa: CASSQGSMNTEAFF; CDR3nt: TGTGCCAGCAGCCAAGGCAGTATGAACACTGAAGCTTTCTTT
d_gene: -; j_gene: TRBJ1-1; v_gene: TRBV28; abundance: -; CDR3aa: CASSSKVQGLNTEAFF; CDR3nt: TGTGCCAGCAGTTCAAAAGTACAGGGCCTGAACACTGAAGCTTTCTTT
d_gene: -; j_gene: TRBJ2-5; v_gene: TRBV5-6; abundance: -; CDR3aa: CASSSTPRPGGETQYF; CDR3nt: TGTGCCAGCAGCTCAACCCCTAGACCCGGTGGAGAGACCCAGTACTTC
d_gene: -; j_gene: TRBJ2-2; v_gene: TRBV5-1; abundance: -; CDR3aa: CASTTILQGGPGELFF; CDR3nt: TGCGCCAGCACAACAATCCTACAGGGAGGTCCCGGGGAGCTGTTTTTT
d_gene: -; j_gene: TRBJ1-1; v_gene: TRBV30; abundance: -; CDR3aa: CAWSVRPGLNTEAFF; CDR3nt: TGTGCCTGGAGTGTACGTCCAGGGCTGAACACTGAAGCTTTCTTT
d_gene: TRBD1; j_gene: TRBJ1-1; v_gene: TRBV5-1; abundance: few; CDR3aa: CASSLTTSASGQGEAFF; CDR3nt: TGCGCCAGCAGCTTGACCACATCGGCCTCAGGACAGGGAGAAGCTTTCTTT
d_gene: TRBD1; j_gene: TRBJ1-3; v_gene: TRBV9; abundance: -; CDR3aa: CASSAGQGKTGNTIYF; CDR3nt: TGTGCCAGCAGCGCGGGACAGGGGAAAACTGGAAACACCATATATTTT
d_gene: TRBD1; j_gene: TRBJ2-7; v_gene: TRBV18; abundance: -; CDR3aa: CASSSRDRGEQYF; CDR3nt: TGTGCCAGCTCATCCAGAGACAGGGGCGAGCAGTACTTC
d_gene: TRBD1; j_gene: TRBJ2-3; v_gene: TRBV6-5; abundance: -; CDR3aa: CASTLTGGGGDTQYF; CDR3nt: TGTGCCAGCACCCTTACAGGGGGCGGGGGAGATACGCAGTATTTT
d_gene: -; j_gene: TRBJ2-2; v_gene: TRBV7-2; abundance: -; CDR3aa: CASSLDGTAGELFF; CDR3nt: TGTGCCAGCAGCTTAGACGGGACGGCCGGGGAGCTGTTTTTT
d_gene: -; j_gene: TRBJ2-7; v_gene: TRBV2; abundance: -; CDR3aa: CASRVNQGCCEQYF; CDR3nt: TGTGCCAGCAGAGTTAACCAGGGTTGCTGCGAGCAGTACTTC
d_gene: -; j_gene: TRBJ1-2; v_gene: TRBV12-2; abundance: few; CDR3aa: CASRLPTGPYGYTF; CDR3nt: TGTGCAAGTCGCTTACCGACAGGTCCCTATGGCTACACCTTC
d_gene: TRBD1; j_gene: TRBJ2-7; v_gene: TRBV30; abundance: once; CDR3aa: CAGSRQGGVYEQYF; CDR3nt: TGTGCCGGATCGCGACAGGGGGGCGTCTACGAGCAGTACTTC
d_gene: -; j_gene: TRBJ2-7; v_gene: TRBV4-1; abundance: once; CDR3aa: CASSQSPLPYEQYF; CDR3nt: TGCGCCAGCAGCCAATCGCCGTTACCCTACGAGCAGTACTTC
d_gene: TRBD2; j_gene: TRBJ2-1; v_gene: TRBV27; abundance: -; CDR3aa: CASTRLAGDNEQFF; CDR3nt: TGTGCCAGCACTAGACTAGCGGGGGACAATGAGCAGTTCTTC
d_gene: -; j_gene: TRBJ2-7; v_gene: TRBV5-4; abundance: once; CDR3aa: CASSQVGGDSYEQYF; CDR3nt: TGTGCCAGCAGCCAAGTGGGGGGCGATTCTTACGAGCAGTACTTC
d_gene: TRBD1; j_gene: TRBJ1-3; v_gene: TRBV6-6; abundance: -; CDR3aa: CASSLKQGLSNTIYF; CDR3nt: TGTGCCAGCAGCCTCAAACAGGGGCTGAGTAACACCATATATTTT
d_gene: -; j_gene: TRBJ2-7; v_gene: TRBV4-1; abundance: -; CDR3aa: CASSQQGSSYEQYF; CDR3nt: TGCGCCAGCAGCCAACAGGGGAGCTCCTACGAGCAGTACTTC
d_gene: -; j_gene: TRBJ2-7; v_gene: TRBV5-4; abundance: -; CDR3aa: CASSLDSGNEQYF; CDR3nt: TGTGCCAGCAGCTTGGACTCAGGAAACGAGCAGTACTTC
d_gene: TRBD1; j_gene: TRBJ1-2; v_gene: TRBV28; abundance: -; CDR3aa: CASITRGTGGGYTF; CDR3nt: TGTGCCAGCATTACACGGGGGACAGGAGGGGGCTACACCTTC
d_gene: -; j_gene: TRBJ1-2; v_gene: TRBV9; abundance: -; CDR3aa: CASSVGTGRDYRGYGYTF; CDR3nt: TGTGCCAGCAGCGTAGGCACGGGACGGGACTATCGGGGCTATGGCTACACCTTC
d_gene: TRBD1; j_gene: TRBJ2-7; v_gene: TRBV6-4; abundance: -; CDR3aa: CASGGQVRRGYEQYF; CDR3nt: TGTGCCAGCGGGGGACAGGTCAGGAGGGGTTACGAGCAGTACTTC
d_gene: -; j_gene: TRBJ2-4; v_gene: TRBV7-9; abundance: once; CDR3aa: CASSLGTFVKNIQYF; CDR3nt: TGTGCCAGCAGCTTAGGGACTTTCGTCAAAAACATTCAGTACTTC
d_gene: TRBD1; j_gene: TRBJ1-1; v_gene: TRBV6-5; abundance: -; CDR3aa: CASNSGTDTEAFF; CDR3nt: TGTGCCAGCAACTCGGGGACAGACACTGAAGCTTTCTTT
d_gene: -; j_gene: TRBJ2-7; v_gene: TRBV6-1; abundance: -; CDR3aa: CASRKTGSLYEQYF; CDR3nt: TGTGCCAGCAGGAAGACTGGTTCCCTCTACGAGCAGTACTTC
d_gene: -; j_gene: TRBJ1-6; v_gene: TRBV5-4; abundance: -; CDR3aa: CASSLGRGNSSPLHF; CDR3nt: TGTGCCAGCAGCTTGGGGAGGGGGAACAGTTCACCCCTCCACTTT
d_gene: -; j_gene: TRBJ2-1; v_gene: TRBV7-9; abundance: -; CDR3aa: CASSRDTVNEQFF; CDR3nt: TGTGCCAGCAGTCGGGACACGGTCAATGAGCAGTTCTTC
d_gene: -; j_gene: TRBJ1-5; v_gene: TRBV30; abundance: -; CDR3aa: CAWRRPGEPQHF; CDR3nt: TGTGCCTGGAGGCGCCCAGGGGAGCCCCAGCATTTT
d_gene: -; j_gene: TRBJ1-4; v_gene: TRBV27; abundance: once; CDR3aa: CASSPTGPNEKLFF; CDR3nt: TGTGCCAGCAGTCCAACAGGGCCTAATGAAAAACTGTTTTTT
d_gene: -; j_gene: TRBJ2-3; v_gene: TRBV9; abundance: -; CDR3aa: CASSGRGADTDTQYF; CDR3nt: TGTGCCAGCAGCGGAAGGGGGGCCGACACAGATACGCAGTATTTT
d_gene: TRBD1; j_gene: TRBJ1-4; v_gene: TRBV5-1; abundance: -; CDR3aa: CASSLEGAGEKLFF; CDR3nt: TGCGCCAGCAGCTTGGAGGGGGCCGGTGAAAAACTGTTTTTT
d_gene: -; j_gene: TRBJ1-4; v_gene: TRBV7-9; abundance: -; CDR3aa: CASSFLQTSTNEKLFF; CDR3nt: TGTGCCAGCAGCTTTTTGCAGACCTCAACTAATGAAAAACTGTTTTTT
d_gene: TRBD2; j_gene: TRBJ2-1; v_gene: TRBV7-2; abundance: -; CDR3aa: CASSLDRAGGSNEQFF; CDR3nt: TGTGCCAGCAGCTTAGATCGTGCGGGGGGGTCTAATGAGCAGTTCTTC
d_gene: -; j_gene: TRBJ2-5; v_gene: TRBV2; abundance: -; CDR3aa: CASSETQGGGGKETQYF; CDR3nt: TGTGCCAGCAGTGAAACCCAAGGGGGCGGGGGAAAAGAGACCCAGTACTTC
d_gene: -; j_gene: TRBJ1-1; v_gene: TRBV18; abundance: -; CDR3aa: CASSPPRGSPNTEAFF; CDR3nt: TGTGCCAGCTCACCACCGAGGGGCAGCCCGAACACTGAAGCTTTCTTT
d_gene: -; j_gene: TRBJ1-1; v_gene: TRBV19; abundance: -; CDR3aa: CASKPPGPRNTEAFF; CDR3nt: TGTGCCAGTAAACCGCCGGGACCCCGGAACACTGAAGCTTTCTTT
d_gene: TRBD1; j_gene: TRBJ1-6; v_gene: TRBV10-3; abundance: -; CDR3aa: CAISGTGVNSPLHF; CDR3nt: TGTGCCATCAGTGGGACAGGGGTTAATTCACCCCTCCACTTT
d_gene: TRBD1; j_gene: TRBJ1-2; v_gene: TRBV10-3; abundance: -; CDR3aa: CAINQGQGRNGYTF; CDR3nt: TGTGCCATCAACCAAGGACAGGGACGGAATGGCTACACCTTC
d_gene: TRBD2; j_gene: TRBJ2-5; v_gene: TRBV6-5; abundance: -; CDR3aa: CASIERGLEETQYF; CDR3nt: TGTGCCAGCATCGAAAGGGGACTAGAAGAGACCCAGTACTTC
d_gene: -; j_gene: TRBJ1-1; v_gene: TRBV19; abundance: -; CDR3aa: CASSNLGNTEAFF; CDR3nt: TGTGCCAGTAGTAATTTGGGGAACACTGAAGCTTTCTTT
d_gene: TRBD2; j_gene: TRBJ2-5; v_gene: TRBV2; abundance: -; CDR3aa: CASSGLAGGPGETQYF; CDR3nt: TGTGCCAGCAGTGGACTAGCGGGGGGGCCTGGGGAGACCCAGTACTTC
d_gene: -; j_gene: TRBJ2-5; v_gene: TRBV11-3; abundance: -; CDR3aa: CASSQSGRETQYF; CDR3nt: TGTGCCAGCAGCCAATCAGGGAGGGAGACCCAGTACTTC
d_gene: TRBD1; j_gene: TRBJ2-7; v_gene: TRBV29-1; abundance: -; CDR3aa: CSVRQGLYEQYF; CDR3nt: TGCAGCGTCAGACAGGGGCTCTACGAGCAGTACTTC